The next 30 T cell receptor beta chains were all read from a single sample in a study of cytomegalovirus exposure and HLA in healthy donors. The PCR made use of 60 Vbeta and 13 Jbeta primers. TCRdb's copy holds only in-frame clones and misses some; the assay was immunoSEQ multiplex PCR. The sample lists about 180,000 clones; around 80% were seen once. Material: PBMCs. These receptors were obtained from a middle-aged man in good health and CMV-seronegative.

The genes are TRBV4-2 and TRBJ1-4; TRBD1 agrees at 7 bases. The trim removed 5 bases at V and 8 bases at J, leaving 11 bases unmatched. This CDR3 has 15 residues. Germline V gene lookup returns CDR1 LGHNA and CDR2 YNFKEQ. The CDR3 DNA reads TGTGCCAGCAGCTTACAAGGGGGCGCACGGGAAAAACTGTTTTTT. Its translation: CASSLQGGAREKLFF.

This chain's CDR3 is CATYSGTSGGTDTQYF. In DNA, the CDR3 is TGCGCCACTTACTCCGGGACTAGCGGGGGGACAGATACGCAGTATTTT. The V gene is TRBV5-1, the J gene TRBJ2-3, with 15 bases identical to TRBD2. The germline V gene has CDR1 SGHRS and CDR2 YFSETQ. The CDR3 runs to 16 residues. Unmatched junction bases numbered 8, after V lost 9 bases and J lost 3 bases.

This clone came up a few times. The chain combines TRBV4-3 with TRBJ1-1; 7 nucleotides align to TRBD1. Looked up from germline, CDR1 is LGHNA and CDR2 is YSLEER. The CDR3 extends over 15 amino acids. The trim removed 1 base at V and 1 base at J, leaving 3 bases unmatched. The CDR3 sequence is CASSQGAGGNTEAFF. The CDR3 DNA reads TGCGCCAGCAGCCAAGGGGCAGGGGGGAACACTGAAGCTTTCTTT.

The sample holds one count of this clone. The V call is TRBV18, the J call TRBJ1-2, with TRBD1 as a possible D gene (5 bases). The CDR3 consists of 15 residues. Germline V gene sequence: CDR1 KGHSH, CDR2 LQKENI. V was pared by 2 bases and J by 5 bases, with 15 bases between. As DNA, the CDR3 is TGTGCCAGCTCACCAGATATCGGGGGGACGTATGGCTACACCTTC. As protein: CASSPDIGGTYGYTF.

The J gene is TRBJ1-1, the V gene TRBV5-1; 9 nucleotides agree with TRBD1. The germline gives CDR1 SGHRS, CDR2 YFSETQ. Unmatched junction bases numbered 12, after V lost 4 bases and J lost 5 bases. The CDR3 loop spans 16 amino acids. The CDR3 region is CASSPRTGAPGTEAFF. CDR3 sequence (DNA): TGCGCCAGCAGCCCCCGGACAGGGGCCCCGGGGACTGAAGCTTTCTTT.

The chain joins TRBV5-8 to TRBJ2-2, with D maybe TRBD1 (6 bases). V shed 5 bases and J shed 5 bases, with 19 bases lying between them. The V gene's germline CDR1 is SGHTS and CDR2 YDEGEE. The CDR3 length is 16 residues. This chain's CDR3 is CASSSSTQGWTGELFF. The DNA for the CDR3 is TGTGCCAGCAGTTCGTCAACCCAGGGGTGGACCGGGGAGCTGTTTTTT. The full variable domain, in which reference TRBV5-8 and TRBJ2-2 provide the parts outside the CDR3, is EAGVTQSPTHLIKTRGQQATLRCSPISGHTSVYWYQQALGLGLQFLLWYDEGEERNRGNFPPRFSGRQFPNYSSELNVNALELEDSALYLCASSSSTQGWTGELFFGEGSRLTVL.

The genes are TRBV6-5 and TRBJ2-1; the match to TRBD1 covers 10 bases. The germline V gene has CDR1 MNHEY and CDR2 SVGAGI. This CDR3 has 14 amino acids. The ends lost 10 bases at V and 7 bases at J; junction bases unmatched: 10. CDR3: CATIWTGGTNEQFF. CDR3 DNA: TGTGCCACGATTTGGACAGGGGGAACAAATGAGCAGTTCTTC.

The table lists this clone with a few counts. The rearrangement joins TRBV6-6 to TRBJ2-1, with D perhaps TRBD2 (6 bases). This CDR3 has 15 residues. The germline V and J ends were trimmed by 0 bases and 8 bases, with 14 bases remaining between them. CDR1 is MNHNY and CDR2 is SVGAGI in the germline V gene (reference sequence). CDR3 loop: CASSYSAGIVDEQFF. For the CDR3, the DNA is TGTGCCAGCAGTTACTCGGCGGGGATCGTAGATGAGCAGTTCTTC.

About this clone itself: An end of the junction differs from the germline gene, which may be a read error. The V and J genes are TRBV7-9 and TRBJ2-3, with TRBD1 identical over 9 bases. The CDR3 extends over 16 amino acids. Germline loops: CDR1 SEHNR, CDR2 FQNEAQ (reference sequence). CDR3 sequence reads: CSSSPNIGQGTDTQYF. CDR3 DNA: TGTTCCAGCAGCCCGAACATCGGACAGGGGACAGATACGCAGTATTTT.

This clone has only one observation. The genes are TRBV28 and TRBJ1-4, with 7 bases aligning to TRBD1. The CDR3 length is 17 residues. Per germline, CDR1 MDHEN and CDR2 SYDVKM. V was pared by 5 bases and J by 0 bases, with 9 bases of the junction left unmatched. In DNA, the CDR3 is TGTGCCAGCAGTCCTCTGGGACAGAGCTCAACTAATGAAAAACTGTTTTTT. Translated, it gives CASSPLGQSSTNEKLFF.

V and J are TRBV7-8 and TRBJ2-7, with D possibly matching TRBD2 (5 bases). Trimming shortened V by 8 bases and J by 2 bases, and 19 bases separated the two germline ends. CDR1 SGHVS and CDR2 FQNEAQ come from the germline V gene. This CDR3 is built from 15 residues. CDR3 DNA: TGTGCCAGCGGCTACGGGGTAGCGCCCACCTACGAGCAGTACTTC. Its translation is CASGYGVAPTYEQYF.

This rearrangement joins TRBV9 to TRBJ2-5, with 12 positions matching TRBD2. V shed 0 bases, J shed 1 base, and the junction held 1 base outside the gene matches. The CDR3 has 16 amino acids. Germline V gene sequence: CDR1 SGDLS, CDR2 YYNGEE. CDR3 nucleotides: TGTGCCAGCAGCGTAGAACTAGCGGGGGGCCAAGAGACCCAGTACTTC. Its translation: CASSVELAGGQETQYF.

Only one count was recorded for this clone. V and J are TRBV7-9 and TRBJ2-7; D call uncertain. Deletions cut 8 bases from V and 3 bases from J, with 14 bases between. This CDR3 comprises 13 residues. Germline CDR1 and CDR2: SEHNR and FQNEAQ (reference sequence). CDR3 sequence (DNA): TGTGCCAGCGGTCTACAGACAAGCTACGAGCAGTACTTC. Translating it yields CASGLQTSYEQYF.

The chain uses TRBV21-1 and TRBJ2-7; the D segment call TRBD1 is taken from the table without a DNA check. TRBV21-1 is a listed pseudogene. The CDR3 contains 15 residues. The CDR3: CASSKLQGFSYEQYF. The CDR3, as DNA: TGTGCCAGCAGCAAGCTTCAGGGTTTTTCCTACGAGCAGTACTTC.

The V gene is TRBV5-4, the J gene TRBJ2-5; D unresolved. CDR1 is SGHNT and CDR2 is YYREEE in the germline V gene (reference sequence). The CDR3 runs to 14 residues. V was trimmed by 4 bases and J by 4 bases, leaving 14 bases between them. The CDR3 DNA follows: TGTGCCAGCAGCCCTCGGAGAGAGCCAGAGACCCAGTACTTC. Translated: CASSPRREPETQYF. The full variable domain, with the rest looked up from reference TRBV5-4 and TRBJ2-5, is ETGVTQSPTHLIKTRGQQVTLRCSSQSGHNTVSWYQQALGQGPQFIFQYYREEENGRGNFPPRFSGLQFPNYSSELNVNALELDDSALYLCASSPRREPETQYFGPGTRLLVL.

This clone was seen a single time. This chain joins TRBV18 and TRBJ2-7; D is ambiguous. This CDR3 has 11 residues. The germline V and J ends were trimmed by 3 bases and 5 bases, with 5 bases remaining between them. Per germline, CDR1 KGHSH and CDR2 LQKENI. The CDR3 DNA follows: TGTGCCAGCTCACCGTCGGACGAGCAGTACTTC. Protein product: CASSPSDEQYF.

The V gene is TRBV7-2, the J gene TRBJ2-7, with D unclear. The V gene's germline CDR1 is SGHTA and CDR2 FQGNSA. V was pared by 1 base and J by 0 bases, with 7 bases between. This CDR3 contains 14 residues. CDR3 protein: CASSLGPSSYEQYF. The CDR3 region has the DNA TGTGCCAGCAGCTTAGGTCCCAGCTCCTACGAGCAGTACTTC.

The chain links TRBV13 to TRBJ2-3; D remains unclear. The CDR3 is 14 residues long. The germline CDR1 and CDR2 sequences are PRHDT and FYEKMQ (reference sequence). Trimming shortened V by 3 bases and J by 4 bases, and 11 bases separated the two germline ends. The CDR3, as DNA: TGTGCCAGCAGCTTTCTGAGCGTCCCAGATACGCAGTATTTT. It yields the protein CASSFLSVPDTQYF.

The gene calls are TRBV9 and TRBJ2-5; TRBD1 matches at 10 bases. Per the germline V gene, CDR1 is SGDLS and CDR2 is YYNGEE. The CDR3 totals 16 residues. V was clipped by 2 bases and J by 2 bases; unmatched bases: 6. The CDR3 bases are TGTGCCAGCAGCGTCGGTGACAGGGGGCATCAAGAGACCCAGTACTTC. This sequence encodes CASSVGDRGHQETQYF.

This clone occurred a few times. This chain's CDR3 is CASSLSSLARGANVLTF. The CDR3 DNA is TGTGCCAGCAGTTTATCCTCGCTAGCGCGGGGGGCCAACGTCCTGACTTTC. The chain is built from TRBV28 and TRBJ2-6, with D possibly matching TRBD2 (6 bases). The CDR3 totals 17 residues. Looked up from germline, CDR1 is MDHEN and CDR2 is SYDVKM. Between the trimmed V and J ends, which lost 1 base and 4 bases, there was a span of 14 bases.

The V gene is TRBV19, the J gene TRBJ1-2, with 7 bases lining up with TRBD1. V lost 1 base to trimming and J lost 4 bases; unmatched junction nucleotides: 3. Germline CDR1 is LNHDA and CDR2 is SQIVND (reference sequence). This CDR3 region has 14 residues. The CDR3 loop reads CASSIVGTAYGYTF. The CDR3, as DNA: TGTGCCAGTAGTATAGTTGGGACAGCCTATGGCTACACCTTC.

This rearrangement joins TRBV29-1 to TRBJ2-3; TRBD2 aligns across 13 bases. The ends lost 3 bases at V and 2 bases at J; junction bases unmatched: 8. CDR3 length: 17 amino acids. Germline CDR1 reads SQVTM; CDR2 reads ANQGSEA. CDR3 protein: CSVEGKLAGGPTDTQYF. DNA of the CDR3: TGCAGCGTTGAGGGCAAACTAGCGGGGGGGCCCACAGATACGCAGTATTTT.

V is TRBV30 and J is TRBJ1-2; tentative D call: TRBD1 (6 bases). The germline V and J ends were trimmed by 3 bases and 2 bases, with 13 bases remaining between them. Looked up from germline, CDR1 is GTSNPN and CDR2 is SVGIG (reference sequence). This CDR3 comprises 14 residues. The CDR3 DNA sequence: TGTGCCTGGAGCGTCGACAGGAGGAACTATGGCTACACCTTC. Amino acid sequence: CAWSVDRRNYGYTF.

The J gene is TRBJ1-3, the V gene TRBV2; no definite D call. This CDR3 is 14 amino acids long. Trimming shortened V by 6 bases and J by 4 bases, and 13 bases separated the two germline ends. Germline V CDR1 and CDR2: SNHLY, FYNNEI. The chain's CDR3 is CASRAEGRGNTIYF. The CDR3 DNA reads TGTGCCAGCAGAGCAGAGGGCAGGGGAAACACCATATATTTT.

This clone was detected only a few times. The rearrangement links TRBV11-2 to TRBJ1-3; D perhaps matches TRBD1 (5 bases). Trimming removed 5 bases at V and 4 bases at J, with 18 bases between. CDR3 length: 16 residues. The germline CDR1 and CDR2 sequences are SGHAT and FQNNGV. CDR3 sequence (DNA): TGTGCCAGCAGCCCTTCGTTTGCAGGGTCAGGAAACACCATATATTTT. Translating gives CASSPSFAGSGNTIYF.

The J gene is TRBJ2-3, the V gene TRBV29-1; D gene uncertain. The CDR3 loop spans 13 amino acids. V was cut by 6 bases and J by 2 bases, with 12 bases left in between. Germline V gene sequence: CDR1 SQVTM, CDR2 ANQGSEA. CDR3 coding DNA: TGCAGCGTAGATGACGGAGACACAGATACGCAGTATTTT. Translated: CSVDDGDTDTQYF.

The rearrangement joins TRBV2 to TRBJ2-7; tentatively, D is TRBD1 (6 bases). Trimming cost V 5 bases and J 2 bases, with 13 bases left between them. Germline CDR1 is SNHLY and CDR2 is FYNNEI. The CDR3 is 14 amino acids. The CDR3 loop is CASSSQGTAYEQYF. CDR3 nucleotides: TGTGCCAGCAGTTCACAGGGTACGGCCTACGAGCAGTACTTC.

This clone occurred once. The genes are TRBV18 and TRBJ2-3; D is ambiguous. The CDR3 is made up of 14 amino acids. V gave up 2 bases and J gave up 3 bases, with 9 bases separating them. Germline V lookup: CDR1 KGHSH, CDR2 LQKENI. The CDR3 coding sequence is TGTGCCAGCTCACCATCCCTCCGGACAGATACGCAGTATTTT. Its protein is CASSPSLRTDTQYF.

The V gene is TRBV28, the J gene TRBJ1-4; D unresolved. Looked up from germline, CDR1 is MDHEN and CDR2 is SYDVKM. Between the trimmed V and J ends, which lost 2 bases and 15 bases, there was a span of 13 bases. The CDR3 is 12 amino acids. CDR3 bases: TGTGCCAGCAGTTTACAAGCGGTAACCATGTTTTTT. Its protein is CASSLQAVTMFF.

CDR3 coding DNA: TGTGCCAGCAGGAGACAGGGGGCGATGGAGACCCAGTACTTC. Encoded protein: CASRRQGAMETQYF. The chain uses TRBV27 and TRBJ2-5, with 10 bases identical to TRBD1. The CDR3 spans 14 residues. V was clipped by 6 bases and J by 5 bases; unmatched bases: 6. Germline V CDR1 and CDR2: MNHEY, SMNVEV (reference sequence).